Sequencing of this T cell receptor beta chain was carried out in a study of blood T cell repertoires in COVID-19. Assay used: immunoSEQ multiplex PCR; TCRdb lists only in-frame clones, some missing. The data contain over 80,000 clones, over 75% of them singletons. CDR3 length equals 13 residues. V was clipped by 6 bases and J by 6 bases; unmatched bases: 5. CDR1 MNHEY and CDR2 SVGAGI come from the germline V gene. Input material: peripheral blood. This receptor was identified in a man in his sixties or seventies with acute or convalescent COVID-19. This chain joins TRBV6-5 and TRBJ1-2, with 9 positions matching TRBD1. The chain's CDR3 is CASRDRGFDGYTF. CDR3 DNA: TGTGCCAGCAGAGACAGGGGGTTCGATGGCTACACCTTC.